One and the same sample provided the 23 T cell receptor beta chains below, sequenced in a study of post-analysis software for immune sequencing data. Study-level findings and limits: Relative to controls, patients had 4 or 5 TRBV segments at higher frequency, with TRBV5-6, TRBV5-1 and TRBV20-1 among these.

What these receptors recognize is not known. Researchers reported that TCR beta cDNA libraries carried unique molecular identifiers. TCRdb fed the PCR reads into MiXCR, producing one record per CDR3 protein. The sample shows hundreds of thousands of distinct CDR3 sequences, around 40% of them seen only once. The sample was blood. The receptors derive from a girl aged 10 to 17 with multiple sclerosis.

V usage is TRBV20-1 and J usage is TRBJ2-5, with 10 bases identical to TRBD2. The CDR3 contains 18 residues. After removal of 0 bases from V and 2 bases from J, the junction contained 12 bases not matched to a gene. In germline, CDR1 is DFQATT, CDR2 SNEGSKA (reference sequence). The CDR3 region is CSARDTNPSGSWQETQYF. CDR3 in DNA: TGCAGTGCTAGAGATACCAACCCTAGCGGGAGTTGGCAAGAGACCCAGTACTTC.

This clonotype was recorded a few times. The CDR3 nucleotides are TGTGCCAGCAGCTTAGAATTCGGTTGGTCCTACGAGCAGTACTTC. This codes for CASSLEFGWSYEQYF. The chain is built from TRBV11-2 and TRBJ2-7; no clear D. Trimming stripped 0 bases from V and 1 base from J, with 10 bases between. Germline assignment: CDR1 SGHAT and CDR2 FQNNGV. The length of the CDR3 is 15 residues.

V and J are TRBV6-5 and TRBJ2-7; 9 nucleotides line up with TRBD1. V gave up 5 bases and J gave up 3 bases; unmatched junction bases: 8. The CDR3 has 15 residues. Germline CDR1 and CDR2: MNHEY and SVGAGI. The CDR3 sequence is CASSPPTGGIYEQYF. The CDR3 DNA is TGTGCCAGCAGTCCACCTACAGGGGGCATCTACGAGCAGTACTTC.

The chain combines TRBV7-2 with TRBJ1-2, with no clear D. This CDR3 region has 14 residues. Germline V lookup: CDR1 SGHTA, CDR2 FQGNSA. Trimming removed 3 bases at V and 7 bases at J, with 15 bases between. CDR3: CASSFSQRSGGYTF. In DNA, the CDR3 is TGTGCCAGCAGCTTTTCACAACGGTCCGGTGGCTACACCTTC.

The chain combines TRBV6-2 or TRBV6-3 with TRBJ2-1; the match to TRBD1 covers 10 bases. The CDR3 totals 16 residues. Germline-derived CDR1 and CDR2 are MNHEY and SVGEGT. Losses at the gene ends were 8 bases for V and 4 bases for J; bases not matched to a gene: 11. CDR3 nucleotide sequence: TGTGCCAGCCGGGACAGGGGCTCAGGAAATTACAATGAGCAGTTCTTC. Translating gives CASRDRGSGNYNEQFF.

V usage is TRBV18 and J usage is TRBJ1-5; unclear D gene. Trimming pared 2 bases from V and 2 bases from J, leaving 10 bases between. The V gene's germline CDR1 is KGHSH and CDR2 LQKENI. This CDR3 comprises 15 residues. The CDR3 reads CASSPMGRGNQPQHF. The CDR3 DNA is TGTGCCAGCTCACCAATGGGAAGGGGCAATCAGCCCCAGCATTTT.

On this clonotype itself: One junction end does not reproduce the germline sequence, and a read error may be involved. The CDR3 sequence: CVSSPLARSYNEQYF. CDR3 coding DNA: TGTGTCAGCAGTCCCCTAGCTAGGTCCTACAATGAGCAGTACTTC. The chain couples TRBV27 to TRBJ2-1, with D perhaps TRBD2 (5 bases). The DNA end is more similar to TRBJ2-7, so the J call may be wrong. The V gene's germline CDR1 is MNHEY and CDR2 SMNVEV (reference sequence). The CDR3 covers 15 residues.

The chain combines TRBV7-3 with TRBJ2-7; 8 bases agree with TRBD1. Germline values: CDR1 SGHTA, CDR2 FQGTGA. The CDR3 spans 14 residues. Trimming took 5 bases from V and 5 from J; bases not matched to a gene: 8. In nucleotides, the CDR3 is TGTGCCAGCAGCCCCCAGGGGGCGAACCACGAGCAGTACTTC. Its translation: CASSPQGANHEQYF.

This clonotype was recorded a few times. The rearrangement links TRBV5-1 to TRBJ2-5; 8 positions match TRBD1. This CDR3 region has 15 residues. CDR1 and CDR2 from the germline V gene are SGHRS and YFSETQ. V was clipped by 6 bases and J by 2 bases; unmatched bases: 9. The CDR3 protein is CASTRTGPNQETQYF. The CDR3 DNA reads as TGCGCCAGCACCAGGACAGGGCCAAATCAAGAGACCCAGTACTTC.

This chain joins TRBV20-1 and TRBJ2-7; D remains unclear. Germline V gene sequence: CDR1 DFQATT, CDR2 SNEGSKA (reference sequence). The length of the CDR3 is 13 residues. V shed 0 bases and J shed 2 bases, with 8 bases lying between them. CDR3 residues: CSARDRDTYEQYF. CDR3 bases: TGCAGTGCTAGAGATCGCGACACCTACGAGCAGTACTTC.

This clonotype was picked up a small number of times. The V gene is TRBV20-1, the J gene TRBJ1-2, with 8 nucleotides matching TRBD1. Trimming at V came to 5 bases and at J to 0 bases, leaving 11 bases not matched to a gene. The CDR3 runs 16 residues. CDR1 and CDR2 (germline): DFQATT, SNEGSKA (reference sequence). DNA of the CDR3: TGCAGTGCTTCGCGACAGGGGCACCTTCCTAACTATGGCTACACCTTC. This encodes CSASRQGHLPNYGYTF.

This clonotype was found a few times. The genes are TRBV6-6 and TRBJ2-5, with D hard to call. The CDR3 runs to 13 residues. Germline assignment: CDR1 MNHNY and CDR2 SVGAGI (reference sequence). V was clipped by 2 bases and J by 4 bases, with 8 bases between them. As DNA, the CDR3 is TGTGCCAGCAGTTACGGCCCCAGAGAGACCCAGTACTTC. It is translated as CASSYGPRETQYF.

This rearrangement joins TRBV20-1 to TRBJ1-4; 8 nucleotides line up with TRBD1. Germline V lookup: CDR1 DFQATT, CDR2 SNEGSKA (reference sequence). J lost 5 bases, V lost 0 bases, and 5 bases had no gene match. CDR3 length: 15 amino acids. The CDR3 sequence is CSARDSGQGNEKLFF. The CDR3 DNA is TGCAGTGCTAGAGATTCCGGACAGGGCAATGAAAAACTGTTTTTT.

In regard to this clonotype: An end of the junction does not agree with germline; a read error may underlie this. The CDR3 loop reads CASSLVTSGPLYEQYF. The CDR3, as DNA: TGTGCTAGCAGCTTAGTTACTAGCGGTCCCCTGTACGAGCAGTACTTC. The chain joins TRBV11-2 to TRBJ2-7; 8 bases are shared with TRBD2. The CDR3 is 16 amino acids. Germline CDR1 is SGHAT and CDR2 is FQNNGV.

The rearrangement links TRBV7-9 to TRBJ2-7; D tentatively reads TRBD1 or TRBD2 (5 bases each). Germline CDR1 reads SEHNR; CDR2 reads FQNEAQ (reference sequence). The V and J ends lost 5 bases and 12 bases respectively, with 20 bases between them. The CDR3 totals 13 residues. CDR3 sequence reads: CASSGPGALDAYF. The CDR3 region has the DNA TGTGCCAGCAGCGGGCCCGGGGCCCTCGATGCGTACTTC.

This sequence joins TRBV10-3 and TRBJ1-5; no reliable D call. Trimming took 4 bases from V and 4 from J, leaving 8 bases between them. The CDR3 runs 13 residues. Germline CDR1 reads ENHRY; CDR2 reads SYGVKD. This CDR3 is CAISVEGNQPQHF. The CDR3 DNA reads as TGTGCCATCAGTGTGGAGGGTAATCAGCCCCAGCATTTT.

The chain recombines TRBV2 with TRBJ2-7, with D uncertain. With 7 bases removed from V and 1 base from J, the gap between germline ends came to 8 bases. This CDR3 is built from 12 residues. Germline V gene lookup returns CDR1 SNHLY and CDR2 FYNNEI. The CDR3 DNA sequence: TGTGCCAGCACCGACCCTTCCTACGAGCAGTACTTC. Its protein product is CASTDPSYEQYF.

V is TRBV21-1 and J is TRBJ1-1. TRBV21-1 is annotated as a pseudogene. CDR3 size: 15 residues. The CDR3 protein is CCQQQSEQPNTEAFF. The CDR3 coding sequence is TGTTGCCAGCAGCAAAGCGAACAGCCGAACACTGAAGCTTTCTTT.

The sample holds a few counts of this clonotype. The chain recombines TRBV5-1 with TRBJ2-1; D is perhaps TRBD1 or TRBD2 (5 bases each). Trimming cost V 4 bases and J 9 bases, with 20 bases left between them. CDR1 is SGHRS and CDR2 is YFSETQ in the germline V gene. The CDR3 loop spans 15 amino acids. CDR3 sequence: CASSGTGTSRGEQFF. The CDR3 DNA follows: TGCGCCAGCAGCGGAACCGGGACCTCTCGGGGTGAGCAGTTCTTC.

The genes are TRBV28 and TRBJ1-2; TRBD1 aligns across 7 bases. CDR3 length equals 15 residues. V trimming: 1 base; J trimming: 4 bases; junction bases outside the gene matches: 6. Per the germline V gene, CDR1 is MDHEN and CDR2 is SYDVKM. This CDR3 is CASSLLDRMVYGYTF. The DNA of the CDR3 is TGTGCCAGCAGTTTATTGGACAGGATGGTCTATGGCTACACCTTC.

The rearrangement uses TRBV28 and TRBJ2-7; 10 bases agree with TRBD1. Germline V gene lookup returns CDR1 MDHEN and CDR2 SYDVKM. The CDR3 extends over 17 amino acids. V dropped 6 bases and J dropped 1; count of bases not matched to a gene: 12. CDR3 sequence reads: CASSRTWGQGRSYEQYF. The CDR3, as DNA: TGTGCCAGCAGCCGCACTTGGGGACAGGGGCGTTCCTACGAGCAGTACTTC.

For this clonotype: A junction boundary mismatches the germline segment, possibly from a read error. This chain connects TRBV28 to TRBJ2-4; 11 bases match TRBD2. The last part of the DNA fits TRBJ2-7 better; the J call may be wrong. The CDR3 runs 16 residues. Germline assignment: CDR1 MDHEN and CDR2 SYDVKM. The CDR3 loop is CACSSSGRPRGYEQYF. The CDR3 coding sequence is TGTGCCTGCAGCTCTAGCGGGAGGCCTCGGGGCTACGAGCAGTACTTC.

This rearrangement joins TRBV3-1 to TRBJ1-2, with 7 bases lining up with TRBD1. The ends lost 4 bases at V and 4 bases at J; junction bases unmatched: 3. The germline gives CDR1 LGHDT, CDR2 YNNKEL (reference sequence). The CDR3 contains 13 residues. Here the CDR3 reads CASSPGQLYGYTF. DNA of the CDR3: TGTGCCAGCAGCCCGGGACAGCTCTATGGCTACACCTTC.